What follows describes a single T cell receptor (beta chain). V dropped 1 base and J dropped 5 bases, with 9 bases sitting between them. CDR3 length: 13 amino acids. The source of the sample is a study of CD8 T cells in Susac syndrome. Treatment-naive patients with stable or active relapsing-remitting disease served as multiple sclerosis controls. RNA totalling about 0.45 to 1 ug underwent reverse transcription with random hexamers. The immunoSEQ assay covered 54 Vbeta and 13 Jbeta segments for CDR3. TCRdb re-analysed the immunoSEQ multiplex PCR reads in MiXCR, keeping a single row per CDR3 protein. This table has about 400,000 distinct CDR3 sequences, 75% to 90% appearing once.

The rearrangement links TRBV12-3 or TRBV12-4 to TRBJ2-7; tentatively, D is TRBD1 (5 bases). Material: CD8+ T cells from PBMCs. The receptor comes from a human donor with multiple sclerosis. The chain's CDR3 is CASSLGGWNEQYF. The CDR3 region has the DNA TGTGCCAGCAGTTTAGGGGGCTGGAACGAGCAGTACTTC.